This T cell receptor (beta chain) was sequenced for a study of shared clonotypes between healthy human individuals. The genomic DNA of each subset was split evenly across several immunoSEQ plates. TCRdb keeps only in-frame clones here, not all; method: immunoSEQ multiplex PCR. The table has some 2.1 million clones, 93% seen once. Naive-designated CD8 cells lacked CD45RO, were positively enriched for CCR7, and omitted terminally differentiated effector memory CD45RA+ cells. The V gene lost 2 bases and the J gene lost 4 bases, with 8 bases spanning the gap. Germline-derived CDR1 and CDR2 are MNHEY and SVGAGI. This CDR3 has 14 amino acids. This clone is a singleton in its sample.

The chain employs TRBV6-5 and TRBJ2-2, with D possibly being TRBD2 (5 bases). Source material: naive CD8+ T cells from PBMCs. This receptor was taken from a man aged 18-30 years in good health. Some clones in this sample may be carry-over from other donors' samples. The CDR3 coding sequence is TGTGCCAGCAGTTACGGGGAGAGCACCGGGGAGCTGTTTTTT. This sequence encodes CASSYGESTGELFF.